This TCR beta chain was found in a study of T cell repertoires in cytomegalovirus infection. About the research overall: Evidence of both CMV infection and a matching HLA type came from public TCR beta signatures. Study-level results: CMV-specific TCR beta clonotypes restricted by HLA-C were the ones dominating the ex vivo response. The study identified carriers of CMV plus the relevant HLA from cumulative public TCR beta family frequency.

Germline V gene data show CDR1 as SEHNR and CDR2 as FQNEAQ (reference sequence). CDR3 length equals 13 residues. The ends were cut back, 5 bases at V and 4 bases at J, with 9 bases in the middle. TCRdb recomputed calls from the reads with MiXCR, one row per CDR3 protein. The table has approximately 150,000 distinct CDR3 sequences, 15% to 20% seen once. To note about this clonotype: Its antigen remains unidentified.

The specimen was CD8+ T cells from PBMCs. The origin of this receptor is a human donor in good health (CMV status not recorded). Some clones in this sample may be carry-over from other donors' samples. The rearrangement uses TRBV7-9 and TRBJ2-1, with D perhaps TRBD1 (5 bases). In DNA form, the CDR3 reads TGTGCCAGCAGCACCAGACAGTACAATGAGCAGTTCTTC. It translates to CASSTRQYNEQFF.